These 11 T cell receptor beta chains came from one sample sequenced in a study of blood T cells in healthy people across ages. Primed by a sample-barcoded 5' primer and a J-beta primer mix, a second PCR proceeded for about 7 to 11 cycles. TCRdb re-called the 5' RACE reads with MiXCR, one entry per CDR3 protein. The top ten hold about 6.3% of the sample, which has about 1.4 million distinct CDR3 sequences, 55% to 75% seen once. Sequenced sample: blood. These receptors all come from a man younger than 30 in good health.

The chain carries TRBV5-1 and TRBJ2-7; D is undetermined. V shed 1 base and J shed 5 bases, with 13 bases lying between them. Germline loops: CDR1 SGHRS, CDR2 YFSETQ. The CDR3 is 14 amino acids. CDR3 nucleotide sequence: TGCGCCAGCAGCTTGTGGATAGGGAACGACGAGCAGTACTTC. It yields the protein CASSLWIGNDEQYF.

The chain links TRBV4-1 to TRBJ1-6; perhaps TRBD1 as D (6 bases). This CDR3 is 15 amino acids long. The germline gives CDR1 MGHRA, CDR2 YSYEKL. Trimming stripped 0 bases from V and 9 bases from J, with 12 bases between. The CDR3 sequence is CASSQDNRAGSPLHF. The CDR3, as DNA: TGCGCCAGCAGCCAAGATAACAGGGCGGGTTCACCCCTCCACTTT.

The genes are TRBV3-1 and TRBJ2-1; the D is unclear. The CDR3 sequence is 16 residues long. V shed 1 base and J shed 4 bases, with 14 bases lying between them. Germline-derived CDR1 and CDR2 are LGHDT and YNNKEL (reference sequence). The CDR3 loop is CASSQVGSTAYNEQFF. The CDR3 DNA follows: TGTGCCAGCAGCCAAGTAGGGTCGACCGCTTACAATGAGCAGTTCTTC.

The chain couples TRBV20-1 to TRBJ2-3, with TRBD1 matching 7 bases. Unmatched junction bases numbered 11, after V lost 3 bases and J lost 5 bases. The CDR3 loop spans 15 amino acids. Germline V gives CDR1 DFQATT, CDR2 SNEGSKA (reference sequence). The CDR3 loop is CSARDDRAGGDTQYF. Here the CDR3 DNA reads TGCAGTGCTAGGGATGACAGGGCAGGGGGAGATACGCAGTATTTT.

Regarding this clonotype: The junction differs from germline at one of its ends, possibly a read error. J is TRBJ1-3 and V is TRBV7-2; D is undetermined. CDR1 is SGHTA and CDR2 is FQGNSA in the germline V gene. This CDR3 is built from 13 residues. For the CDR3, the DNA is TGTGCCCGCAGCCCCTCGGTTGGAAACACCATATATTTT. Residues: CARSPSVGNTIYF.

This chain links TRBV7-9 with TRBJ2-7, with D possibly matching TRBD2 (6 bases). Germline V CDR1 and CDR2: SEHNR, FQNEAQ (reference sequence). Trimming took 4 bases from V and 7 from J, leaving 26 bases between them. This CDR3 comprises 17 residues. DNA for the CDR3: TGTGCCAGCAGCTCCCCCTGGACTACGAGCTCCTACAATGAGCAGTACTTC. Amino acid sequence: CASSSPWTTSSYNEQYF.

In nucleotides, the CDR3 is TGCAGCGTTGCGGGTCAGAGCTACGAGCAGTACTTC. This codes for CSVAGQSYEQYF. This chain connects TRBV29-1 to TRBJ2-7; D gene ambiguous. Trimming shortened V by 4 bases and J by 3 bases, and 10 bases separated the two germline ends. The CDR3 has 12 amino acids. Germline CDR1 SQVTM, CDR2 ANQGSEA.

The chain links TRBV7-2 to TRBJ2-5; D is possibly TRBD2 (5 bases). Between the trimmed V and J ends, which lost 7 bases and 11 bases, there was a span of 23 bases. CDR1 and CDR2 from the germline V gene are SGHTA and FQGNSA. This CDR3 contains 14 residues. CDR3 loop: CASTIGGNINEQYF. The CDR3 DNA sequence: TGTGCCAGCACCATAGGAGGAAATATAAATGAGCAGTACTTC.

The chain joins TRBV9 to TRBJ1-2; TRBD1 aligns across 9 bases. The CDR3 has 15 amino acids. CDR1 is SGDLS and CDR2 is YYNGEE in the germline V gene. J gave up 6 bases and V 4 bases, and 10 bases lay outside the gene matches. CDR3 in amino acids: CASSYLTGGEHGYTF. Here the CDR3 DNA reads TGTGCCAGCAGCTACCTGACAGGGGGTGAGCATGGCTACACCTTC.

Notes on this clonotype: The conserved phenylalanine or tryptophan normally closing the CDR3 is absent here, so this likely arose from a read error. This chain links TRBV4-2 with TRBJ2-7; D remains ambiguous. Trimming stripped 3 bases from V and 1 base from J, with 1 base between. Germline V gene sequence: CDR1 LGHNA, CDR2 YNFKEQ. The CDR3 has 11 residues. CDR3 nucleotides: TGTGCCAGCAGCCAGTCCTACGAGCAGTACCTC. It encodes CASSQSYEQYL.

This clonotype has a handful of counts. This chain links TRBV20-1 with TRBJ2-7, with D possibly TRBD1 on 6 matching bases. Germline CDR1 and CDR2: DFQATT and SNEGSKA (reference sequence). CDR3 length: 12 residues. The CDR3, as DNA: TGCATAGGACAGAAGCCTCCCTACGAGCAGTACTTC. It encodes CIGQKPPYEQYF.